This is a list of T cell receptor beta chains from one sample in a study of identical twins. TCRdb re-called the 5' RACE reads through MiXCR, storing one row per CDR3 protein. The repertoire holds 700,000 or so distinct CDR3 sequences, 8.5% to 9.5% seen once, with 0.75% to 1% in the top ten. This sample was shared with a second study, whose subject was yellow fever vaccine responses in identical twins.

Sequencing was performed on PBMCs. These receptors all stem from a woman aged 18-29 years in good health. Each CDR3 is given with its conserved first and last residue.

>TRBJ2-1|TRBV24-1
CATSDPGVSPYNEQFF
>TRBJ2-7|TRBV12-3/TRBV12-4
CASSLGTTYEQYF
>TRBJ1-4|TRBV3-1
CASSQRNEKLFF
>TRBJ2-2|TRBV6-1
CASSVWQGANTGELFF
>TRBJ2-3|TRBV20-1
CSARSLAGGLDTQYF
>TRBJ2-7|TRBV29-1
CSALGGGLVEQYF
>TRBJ2-2|TRBV2
CASSATGITGELFF
>TRBJ1-5|TRBV25-1
CASSKRDQPQHF
>TRBJ2-1|TRBV6-6
CASSSDRGHEQFF
>TRBJ1-3|TRBV6-5
CASSYSPGVGNTIYF
>TRBJ1-5|TRBV28
CASSFSGGIGNQPQHF
>TRBJ2-1|TRBV6-4
CASSATGTSGFNEQFF
>TRBJ2-3|TRBV27
CASSSSTGPDTQYF
>TRBJ2-1|TRBV9
CASSQAGASYNEQFF
>TRBJ2-1|TRBV12-3/TRBV12-4
CASSQSAGAIDEQFF
>TRBJ1-4|TRBV6-6
CASARANEKLFF
>TRBJ1-2|TRBV12-3/TRBV12-4
CASRQGTGWDYGYTF
>TRBJ2-1|TRBV30
CALNGGGSRFSYNEQFF
>TRBJ2-7|TRBV7-8
CASRLAGLNEQYF
>TRBJ1-1|TRBV5-1
CASRQDSNTEAFF
>TRBJ2-1|TRBV28
CARLLNEQFF
>TRBJ2-5|TRBV5-1
CASRRQGPETQYF
>TRBJ2-2|TRBV20-1
CCARALAGGLGAGELFF
>TRBJ1-2|TRBV29-1
CSVQQGANYGYTF
>TRBJ2-1|TRBV6-2/TRBV6-3
CATALRLAGHNEQFF
>TRBJ2-7|TRBV4-1
CASSQPGLAGVEQYF
>TRBJ1-1|TRBV5-6
CASSFGQGNTEAFF
>TRBJ2-5|TRBV3-1
CASRDGTLGTQYF
>TRBJ2-3|TRBV7-6
CASSLELAGGIMADTQYF
>TRBJ2-1|TRBV30
CAWSPMETAARGNEQFF
>TRBJ2-2|TRBV20-1
CSAPPINTGELFF
>TRBJ1-2|TRBV5-1
CASSLDNYGYTF
>TRBJ1-2|TRBV29-1
CSVDSGYTF
>TRBJ2-4|TRBV14
CASSYRRKDIQYF
>TRBJ2-3|TRBV12-3/TRBV12-4
CASSTSGQGTNTQYF
>TRBJ2-7|TRBV7-9
CASSGRTSSYEQYF
>TRBJ2-1|TRBV29-1
CSVEDRQGRSYNEQFF
>TRBJ2-5|TRBV5-1
CASSIKGGPGETQYF